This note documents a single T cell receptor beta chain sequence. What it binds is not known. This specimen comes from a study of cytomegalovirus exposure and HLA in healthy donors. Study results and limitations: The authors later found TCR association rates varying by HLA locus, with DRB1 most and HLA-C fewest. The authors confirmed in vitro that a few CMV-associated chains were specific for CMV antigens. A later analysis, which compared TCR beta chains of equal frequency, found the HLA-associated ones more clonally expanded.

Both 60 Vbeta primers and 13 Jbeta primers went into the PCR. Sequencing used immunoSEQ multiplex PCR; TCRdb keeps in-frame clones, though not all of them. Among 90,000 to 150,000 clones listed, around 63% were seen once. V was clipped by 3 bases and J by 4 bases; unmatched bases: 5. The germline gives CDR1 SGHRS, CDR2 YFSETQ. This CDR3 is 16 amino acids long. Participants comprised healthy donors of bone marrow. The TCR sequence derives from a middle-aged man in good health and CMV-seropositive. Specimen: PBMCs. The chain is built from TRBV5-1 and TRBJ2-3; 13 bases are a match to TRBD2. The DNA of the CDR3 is TGCGCCAGCAGCTCCTCACTAGCGGGAGGGGCAGATACGCAGTATTTT. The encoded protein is CASSSSLAGGADTQYF.